What follows are 29 T cell receptor beta chains derived from one specimen sequenced in a study of tumor and adjacent non-tumor tissue in lung cancer (dated 2018 in TCRdb). The method behind the library was multiplex PCR. This sample was sequenced with an Illumina HiSeq 2500. Following protocols modified from ARM-PCR, the researchers constructed TCRbeta libraries through three rounds of nested PCR with primers (Table S4). Starting from the raw public reads, TCRdb applied fastp trimming at Q25, assembled clones with MiXCR and retained in-frame beta chains. For every CDR3 protein sequence, its rows merge into one entry that carries the most common genes and DNA. The sample table holds some 200,000 distinct CDR3 sequences, of which over 55% were seen once. Almost 25% of the sample goes to the ten largest clones. RNA was extracted from bulk unsorted tissue and checked for quality with a NanoDrop ND-1000 and an Agilent 2100.

The sequencing sample was made of lung tumor tissue. The receptors shown here come from a man aged 55 to 70 with non-small cell lung cancer.

A word on this clonotype: One end of the junction varies from germline; a read error may be responsible. V and J are TRBV11-3 and TRBJ1-1, with D unresolved. This CDR3 comprises 12 residues. Germline V gene sequence: CDR1 SGHNT, CDR2 YENEEA. In DNA form, the CDR3 reads TGTGCCAGCAGCTTAGTCCAAGGTGAAGATTTCTTT. It specifies CASSLVQGEDFF.

The chain joins TRBV20-1 to TRBJ1-6; possibly TRBD1 for D (5 bases). V was pared by 8 bases and J by 13 bases, with 21 bases between. CDR1 and CDR2 from the germline V gene are DFQATT and SNEGSKA (reference sequence). The CDR3 length is 13 residues. The CDR3 reads CSPLQENGRPLHF. As DNA, the CDR3 is TGCAGTCCTCTACAGGAGAACGGGCGCCCCCTCCACTTT.

This clonotype was detected a few times. CDR3 sequence: CSAREAASGYNEQFF. CDR3 DNA: TGCAGTGCTAGAGAGGCGGCTAGCGGATACAATGAGCAGTTCTTC. V gene TRBV20-1 combines with J gene TRBJ2-1, with 7 bases matching TRBD2. Germline CDR1 DFQATT, CDR2 SNEGSKA (reference sequence). This CDR3 contains 15 residues. After removal of 0 bases from V and 4 bases from J, the junction contained 6 bases not matched to a gene.

As to this clonotype: Germline is not matched at one junction end, which may reflect a read error. In nucleotides, the CDR3 is TGTGCCTGCAGTTTCCCAGGGTTACTGAACATTGAAGCTTTCTTT. Its translation: CACSFPGLLNIEAFF. The J gene is TRBJ1-1, the V gene TRBV12-3 or TRBV12-4; possible D gene TRBD1, 5 bases. This CDR3 is built from 15 residues.

V usage is TRBV30 and J usage is TRBJ1-2; D is uncertain. Germline V gene data show CDR1 as GTSNPN and CDR2 as SVGIG (reference sequence). The CDR3 consists of 12 residues. Trimming removed 7 bases from V and 4 bases from J, with 13 bases in between. The CDR3 sequence is CALTDGRYGYTF. For the CDR3, the DNA is TGTGCCTTAACGGACGGACGCTATGGCTACACCTTC.

This clonotype was detected only once. The conserved final phenylalanine or tryptophan is absent from the CDR3, which likely points to a read error. The V gene is TRBV10-2, the J gene TRBJ1-1; D perhaps matches TRBD1 (6 bases). Per the germline V gene, CDR1 is WSHSY and CDR2 is SAAADI. This CDR3 is built from 14 residues. The DNA for the CDR3 is TGCGCCAACAGTGACTCGTATGCAGGGGCCGAAGCTTTCGTT. This codes for CANSDSYAGAEAFV.

This clonotype was counted ten times or more. The chain couples TRBV20-1 to TRBJ2-2; TRBD2 is a possible D gene (5 bases). The CDR3 totals 13 residues. Germline V gene data show CDR1 as DFQATT and CDR2 as SNEGSKA (reference sequence). Trimming removed 5 bases from V and 2 bases from J, with 9 bases in between. CDR3 DNA sequence: TGCAGTGCTTCTGACTACAACACCGGGGAGCTGTTTTTT. Translated: CSASDYNTGELFF.

As regards this clonotype: This may come from a read error, since a much larger clone is one base off. The CDR3 ends on some other residue instead of the conserved phenylalanine or tryptophan, so this is likely a read error. V and J are TRBV10-2 and TRBJ2-3; perhaps TRBD1 as D (5 bases). The germline V gene encodes CDR1 WSHSY and CDR2 SAAADI. Trimming left V 0 bases short and J 0 bases short, with 7 bases between. This CDR3 is built from 15 residues. The chain's CDR3 is CASSESGASTDTQYL. CDR3 DNA: TGCGCCAGCAGTGAGTCAGGGGCTAGCACAGATACGCAGTATCTT.

Remarks on this clonotype: The DNA is left out, because the CDR3 cannot be placed on it with certainty; the CDR3 is given as TCRdb lists it. The chain employs TRBV11-2 and TRBJ1-2; no DNA check was done on the table's D call, TRBD1. Per the germline V gene, CDR1 is SGHAT and CDR2 is FQNNGV. With termini counted, the CDR3 has 14 amino acids. This CDR3 is CVSSPWDANYGCAF.

Remarks on this clonotype: Relative to the germline gene, one junction end is altered; a read error may explain this. This rearrangement joins TRBV6-5 to TRBJ2-1; 8 positions match TRBD2. Germline loops: CDR1 MNHEY, CDR2 SVGAGI. This CDR3 comprises 16 residues. The CDR3 DNA follows: TGTGCTAGCAGTTACTTTACGGGGGGGAGCGACAATGAGCATCTCTTC. This sequence encodes CASSYFTGGSDNEHLF.

Points on this clonotype: A much more abundant neighbour one base away suggests this may be a read error. The V call is TRBV30, the J call TRBJ2-1; D unclear. Germline assignment: CDR1 GTSNPN and CDR2 SVGIG (reference sequence). This CDR3 comprises 11 residues. V lost 8 bases and J lost 9, with 14 bases in between. The CDR3 region is CAHETGVEQFF. The CDR3 bases are TGTGCCCACGAGACTGGTGTTGAGCAGTTCTTC. Full variable domain (rest looked up from reference TRBV30 and TRBJ2-1): SQTIHQWPATLVQPVGSPLSLECTVEGTSNPNLYWYRQAAGRGLQLLFYSVGIGQISSEVPQNLSASRPQDRQFILSSKKLLLSDSGFYLCAHETGVEQFFGPGTRLTVL.

On this clonotype: A single base separates this from a much larger clone, so it may be a read error. The chain couples TRBV6-5 to TRBJ1-3; 8 bases fit TRBD1. The CDR3 sequence is 14 residues long. V shed 7 bases and J 5 bases; nucleotides not matched to a gene: 7. CDR1 is MNHEY and CDR2 is SVGAGI in the germline V gene. The CDR3 sequence: CASTGRTGRNTIYF. In DNA form, the CDR3 reads TGTGCCAGCACCGGCCGGACAGGGAGAAACACCATATATTTT.

In regard to this clonotype: Since the CDR3 does not end with the conserved phenylalanine or tryptophan, this likely comes from a read error. The rearrangement joins TRBV11-2 to TRBJ2-6; weak D call: TRBD1 (5 bases). The CDR3 is 14 amino acids. Germline lookup yields CDR1 SGHAT and CDR2 FQNNGV. CDR3 sequence: CTSSPISGANLLTL. The DNA for the CDR3 is TGTACCAGCAGTCCTATCTCTGGGGCAAACCTCCTGACTCTC.

The chain couples TRBV12-3 or TRBV12-4 to TRBJ2-7, with TRBD1 matching over 7 bases. The CDR3 totals 13 residues. The V gene end was trimmed by 3 bases and the J gene end by 3 bases; junction bases not matched to a gene: 2. CDR3 DNA: TGTGCCAGCAGTTTTCAGGGGGTCTACGAGCAGTACTTC. This encodes CASSFQGVYEQYF.

This clonotype occurred once. A junction end diverges from the germline sequence, so it may reflect a read error. The chain has TRBV5-5 and TRBJ2-4; possible D gene TRBD1, 5 bases. CDR1 is SGHKS and CDR2 is YYEKEE in the germline V gene (reference sequence). This CDR3 spans 13 amino acids. The CDR3 DNA follows: TGTGCCAGCAGCGGAGAGGACAAAAACCTTCAGTACTTC. Translation: CASSGEDKNLQYF.

Remarks on this clonotype: At one boundary the junction diverges from the germline segment, which might be a read error. The rearrangement links TRBV29-1 to TRBJ2-7; 10 nucleotides align to TRBD1. The CDR3 is made up of 14 amino acids. Germline V lookup: CDR1 SQVTM, CDR2 ANQGSEA. Written as DNA, the CDR3 is TGCAGCGGTGGACAGGGGGTTAGCCCCTACGAGCAGTATTTC. Encoded protein: CSGGQGVSPYEQYF.

The chain combines TRBV29-1 with TRBJ2-2, with D possibly being TRBD1 (6 bases). The CDR3 runs to 13 residues. V dropped 6 bases and J dropped 7 bases, with 15 bases sitting between them. From germline, CDR1 is SQVTM and CDR2 ANQGSEA. The CDR3 nucleotides read TGCAGCGTCCGTAAGGGACAAAGCGGGGAGCTGTTTTTT. It yields the protein CSVRKGQSGELFF.

V and J are TRBV20-1 and TRBJ1-3, with 12 nucleotides matching TRBD1. The CDR3 is 19 residues long. Germline V CDR1 and CDR2: DFQATT, SNEGSKA (reference sequence). The ends lost 2 bases at V and 7 bases at J; junction bases unmatched: 18. CDR3 amino acids: CSARFIGTGGTSRGNTIYF. The CDR3 DNA is TGCAGTGCTAGATTCATCGGGACAGGGGGCACCTCGCGGGGTAACACCATATATTTT.

Turning to this clonotype: A much bigger clone sits one base away, suggesting this may be a read error. V is TRBV4-1 and J is TRBJ2-2; 9 bases line up with TRBD1. CDR1 is MGHRA and CDR2 is YSYEKL in the germline V gene. Trimming at V came to 7 bases and at J to 0 bases, leaving 9 bases not matched to a gene. The CDR3 runs 17 residues. The CDR3 DNA reads TGCGCCAGCACCGCCCCAGGGACAGGGTCGAACACCGGGGAGCTGTTTTTT. This translates into CASTAPGTGSNTGELFF.

This chain connects TRBV6-1 to TRBJ2-4, with 9 bases lining up with TRBD1. The junction had 8 bases not matched to a gene; V was cut back by 7 bases and J by 7 bases. This CDR3 is 14 amino acids long. The germline gives CDR1 MNHNS, CDR2 SASEGT. The CDR3 bases are TGTGCCAGCATCTTGGACAGGGGTGGCAACATTCAGTACTTC. Translating it yields CASILDRGGNIQYF.

This clonotype was observed a few times. The chain uses TRBV20-1 and TRBJ2-1; D is possibly TRBD1 or TRBD2 (6 bases each). Germline CDR1 is DFQATT and CDR2 is SNEGSKA (reference sequence). The CDR3 totals 14 residues. The V end lost 1 base, the J end lost 7 bases, and 14 bases lay between the germline ends. CDR3 region: CSARAGAARNEQFF. The CDR3 coding sequence is TGCAGTGCTAGAGCGGGGGCTGCGAGGAATGAGCAGTTCTTC.

A note on this clonotype: One end of the junction varies from germline; a read error may be responsible. J is TRBJ2-2 and V is TRBV11-3; D remains ambiguous. In germline, CDR1 is SGHNT, CDR2 YENEEA. The CDR3 extends over 13 amino acids. The CDR3 loop reads CVSSLTNTGELFF. The DNA for the CDR3 is TGTGTCAGCAGCCTGACGAACACCGGGGAGCTGTTTTTT.

A remark on this clonotype: Relative to the germline gene, one junction end is altered; a read error may explain this. Written as DNA, the CDR3 is TGTACTAGTGGTTTGTCGGGCAGGGAGTCCAACACCTTC. This translates into CTSGLSGRESNTF. J is TRBJ1-2 and V is TRBV12-5; tentative D call: TRBD1 (5 bases). The CDR3 is made up of 13 amino acids. Germline-derived CDR1 and CDR2 are LGHNT and FRNRAP. Looking up the rest from reference TRBV12-5 and TRBJ1-2 gives the full variable domain: DARVTQTPRHKVTEMGQEVTMRCQPILGHNTVFWYRQTMMQGLELLAYFRNRAPLDDSGMPKDRFSAEMPDATLATLKIQPSEPRDSAVYFCTSGLSGRESNTFGSGTRLTVV.

The chain carries TRBV20-1 and TRBJ2-2; 9 bases align to TRBD1. V lost 4 bases and J lost 7; bases outside the gene matches: 10. The CDR3 is 15 amino acids. Germline V gene lookup returns CDR1 DFQATT and CDR2 SNEGSKA (reference sequence). CDR3: CSANTGGLRIGELFF. The CDR3 bases are TGCAGTGCTAATACAGGGGGCCTACGCATCGGGGAGCTGTTTTTT.

As for this clonotype: Given the absence of the conserved phenylalanine or tryptophan at the CDR3 end, a read error is likely. The limits of the CDR3 on the DNA are not certain, so only TCRdb's listed CDR3 is given. The rearrangement links TRBV20-1 to TRBJ1-5; the D call TRBD1 from the table was never checked on the DNA. The CDR3 spans 15 residues, counting both ends. Germline V gives CDR1 DFQATT, CDR2 SNEGSKA (reference sequence). The CDR3 here is CSASPRQFSNQPHHY.

With regard to this clonotype: Given the absence of the conserved phenylalanine or tryptophan at the CDR3 end, a read error is likely. The genes are TRBV12-3 or TRBV12-4 and TRBJ2-2, with D perhaps matching TRBD1 or TRBD2 (5 bases each). This CDR3 is built from 12 residues. V dropped 5 bases and J dropped 4 bases, with 5 bases sitting between them. The CDR3 DNA is TGTGCCAGCAGTGGGGGCACCGGGGAGCTGTTTTAT. Residues: CASSGGTGELFY.

J is TRBJ2-7 and V is TRBV6-5; 9 bases fit TRBD1. Germline CDR1 and CDR2: MNHEY and SVGAGI. The CDR3 runs to 15 residues. Germline trimming cut 6 bases from V and 2 bases from J; bases unmatched to any gene: 8. The CDR3 loop reads CASSLDRGTTYEQYF. The DNA for the CDR3 is TGTGCCAGCAGCCTCGACAGGGGGACAACCTACGAGCAGTACTTC.

As to this clonotype: A much larger clone sits a single nucleotide away, making a read error possible. The chain recombines TRBV20-1 with TRBJ1-1; D may be TRBD1 (5 bases). The CDR3 runs 13 residues. The V gene's germline CDR1 is DFQATT and CDR2 SNEGSKA (reference sequence). CDR3 region: CGARGYRDRKAFF. CDR3 DNA: TGCGGTGCTAGAGGGTATAGGGACCGAAAAGCTTTCTTT.

With respect to this clonotype: It is likely a read error, because the conserved phenylalanine at the end of the CDR3 is missing. The chain couples TRBV11-2 to TRBJ1-1, with D tentatively TRBD1 (6 bases). V was clipped by 6 bases and J by 7 bases, with 18 bases between them. The CDR3 is made up of 14 amino acids. Germline V CDR1 and CDR2: SGHAT, FQNNGV. CDR3 amino acids: CASSFPLGQHEAFS. DNA of the CDR3: TGTGCCAGCAGTTTTCCCCTGGGACAACATGAAGCTTTCTCT.